The source of this TCR beta chain is a study of T cells after yellow fever vaccination. Study-wide points: Weaker overall was a secondary response that nonetheless peaked faster, on day 5 versus 15. Abundant clonotypes from the bulk population could have been carried over as contaminants into FACS-sorted repertoires. Re-detected after boosting: most primary clones, around 97% of CD4 and about 90% of CD8.

TCR cDNA was made by 5'RACE template switching, adding a universal primer site and UMIs. TCRdb processed the 5' RACE reads anew with MiXCR; each CDR3 protein has one entry. The data contain some 120,000 distinct CDR3 sequences, more than 7.5% of them seen just once; the ten biggest clones take up 40%. This clonotype was found a few times. The antigen is not known. The CDR3 is made up of 17 amino acids. CDR1 SGHKS and CDR2 YYEKEE come from the germline V gene (reference sequence). With 1 base clipped from V and 5 bases from J, the junction kept 7 bases outside the gene matches. The chain has TRBV5-5 and TRBJ2-4; 12 bases align to TRBD2. Here the sequenced sample was CD8+ T cells sorted from PBMCs, taken on the day of the yellow fever booster vaccination. The sequence was obtained from a man younger than 30 who received the YFV17D yellow fever vaccine. CDR3 protein: CASSLRASGGAQNIQYF. CDR3 DNA sequence: TGTGCCAGCAGCTTGCGGGCTAGCGGGGGGGCGCAAAACATTCAGTACTTC. The full variable domain, its missing parts supplied by reference TRBV5-5 and TRBJ2-4, is DAGVTQSPTHLIKTRGQQVTLRCSPISGHKSVSWYQQVLGQGPQFIFQYYEKEERGRGNFPDRFSARQFPNYSSELNVNALLLGDSALYLCASSLRASGGAQNIQYFGAGTRLSVL.